The TCR beta chain described here comes from a study of blood T cells in healthy people across ages. Using a J-beta primer mix together with a sample-barcoded 5' primer, a second PCR was run for roughly 6 to 11 cycles. There were at least 3 million CDR3-containing paired-end reads obtained from each sample. MiXCR, applied by TCRdb to the 5' RACE reads, yields one record per CDR3 protein. The sample yields 500,000 to 550,000 distinct CDR3 sequences, under 30% seen once. This CDR3 is 15 amino acids long. The data were also submitted as part of a second study, on T cells of mothers and their children.

Sequencing was performed on blood. This TCR was recovered from a boy aged 10-17 years in good health. The chain carries TRBV12-3 or TRBV12-4 and TRBJ2-5, with 7 bases aligning to TRBD2. Judging by the DNA end, TRBJ2-1 fits better; the J call may be wrong. The CDR3: CASRGWGGSHNEQFF. The CDR3, as DNA: TGTGCCAGCAGGGGCTGGGGAGGGAGCCACAATGAGCAGTTCTTC.